One and the same sample provided the 11 T cell receptor beta chains below, sequenced in a study of shared clonotypes between healthy human individuals. Profiling relied on immunoSEQ multiplex PCR, and the TCRdb table lists in-frame clones only, not all of them. There are about 2.3 million clones in the sample; just under 95% occur only once, and approximately 0.4% lies in the top ten. The sample taken for sequencing was naive CD4+ T cells from PBMCs. Specified subset: CD45RA+ positively selected. The receptors come from a young man in good health. Some clones in this sample may be carry-over from other donors' samples.

The chain joins TRBV7-9 to TRBJ2-1, with 7 positions matching TRBD2. The CDR3 extends over 18 amino acids. Germline trimming cut 3 bases from V and 8 bases from J; bases unmatched to any gene: 19. Germline V gene sequence: CDR1 SEHNR, CDR2 FQNEAQ (reference sequence). The CDR3 nucleotides are TGTGCCAGCAGCTTCCCAGTTTTACTAGCGAAAGGAGGGGATGAGCAGTTCTTC. Protein sequence: CASSFPVLLAKGGDEQFF.

V usage is TRBV29-1 and J usage is TRBJ2-5, with D maybe TRBD1 (6 bases). CDR1 SQVTM and CDR2 ANQGSEA come from the germline V gene. The CDR3 spans 12 residues. V lost 5 bases and J lost 7, with 14 bases in between. CDR3 residues: CSVTTGAGTQYF. CDR3 coding DNA: TGCAGCGTTACGACAGGAGCTGGGACCCAGTACTTC.

The rearrangement joins TRBV28 to TRBJ1-5; 9 bases map to TRBD1. Germline CDR1 MDHEN, CDR2 SYDVKM. The trim removed 6 bases at V and 3 bases at J, leaving 6 bases unmatched. The CDR3 loop spans 15 amino acids. CDR3 in DNA: TGTGCCAGCAGCCGGGGACAGGGAGACAATCAGCCCCAGCATTTT. Its translation is CASSRGQGDNQPQHF. Complete variable domain (other parts from reference TRBV28 and TRBJ1-5): DVKVTQSSRYLVKRTGEKVFLECVQDMDHENMFWYRQDPGLGLRLIYFSYDVKMKEKGDIPEGYSVSREKKERFSLILESASTNQTSMYLCASSRGQGDNQPQHFGDGTRLSIL.

The J gene is TRBJ2-7, the V gene TRBV7-8; TRBD2 agrees at 7 bases. The germline V gene has CDR1 SGHVS and CDR2 FQNEAQ. The V and J ends lost 7 bases and 4 bases, in that order; junction bases with no gene match: 31. The CDR3 runs 21 residues. The CDR3 here is CASTPLSAPAYLRRESYEQYF. The DNA for the CDR3 is TGTGCCAGCACCCCCCTTTCGGCCCCGGCATATTTGAGGCGGGAGTCTTACGAGCAGTACTTC.

The chain couples TRBV5-8 to TRBJ2-7; D perhaps matches TRBD1 (5 bases). The V end lost 3 bases, the J end lost 6 bases, and 13 bases lay between the germline ends. Germline CDR1 and CDR2: SGHTS and YDEGEE. The CDR3 totals 13 residues. The CDR3 coding sequence is TGTGCCAGCAGCTGGGGCGGTCCCAGCGAGCAGTACTTC. Its translation: CASSWGGPSEQYF.

The rearrangement links TRBV6-4 to TRBJ1-5, with D unresolved. The V end was cut by 9 bases, the J end by 10 bases, with 4 bases between. There are 8 residues in the CDR3. Germline V gives CDR1 MRHNA, CDR2 SNTAGT. This CDR3 reads CARLPQHF. Here the CDR3 DNA reads TGTGCCAGACTACCCCAGCATTTT.

The chain carries TRBV28 and TRBJ2-7, with D perhaps matching TRBD1 or TRBD2 (5 bases each). V lost 5 bases and J lost 2, with 16 bases in between. The CDR3 is 15 residues long. CDR1 is MDHEN and CDR2 is SYDVKM in the germline V gene. The CDR3 protein is CASSTIGTGPYEQYF. CDR3 nucleotides: TGTGCCAGCAGTACGATCGGGACGGGACCCTACGAGCAGTACTTC. Using reference TRBV28 and TRBJ2-7 for the parts outside the CDR3, the full variable domain is DVKVTQSSRYLVKRTGEKVFLECVQDMDHENMFWYRQDPGLGLRLIYFSYDVKMKEKGDIPEGYSVSREKKERFSLILESASTNQTSMYLCASSTIGTGPYEQYFGPGTRLTVT.

V usage is TRBV7-2 and J usage is TRBJ2-1; possible D gene TRBD2, 5 bases. Germline V gene sequence: CDR1 SGHTA, CDR2 FQGNSA. The CDR3 totals 12 residues. Trimming cost V 5 bases and J 7 bases, with 9 bases left between them. CDR3 in amino acids: CASSPGINEQFF. CDR3 DNA: TGTGCCAGCAGCCCGGGGATTAATGAGCAGTTCTTC.

The genes are TRBV20-1 and TRBJ2-7; D perhaps matches TRBD1 (5 bases). Germline V gene sequence: CDR1 DFQATT, CDR2 SNEGSKA (reference sequence). The CDR3 covers 11 residues. Trimming stripped 7 bases from V and 4 bases from J, with 11 bases between. The CDR3 sequence is CSGGGSYEQYF. CDR3 bases: TGCAGTGGGGGCGGAAGTTACGAGCAGTACTTC.

This chain's CDR3 is CASSPRGTGPETQYF. The CDR3 nucleotides are TGCGCCAGCAGCCCCCGGGGGACAGGACCGGAGACCCAGTACTTC. The chain combines TRBV5-1 with TRBJ2-5; 8 nucleotides match TRBD1. Germline V gene lookup returns CDR1 SGHRS and CDR2 YFSETQ. With 4 bases clipped from V and 5 bases from J, the junction kept 10 bases outside the gene matches. CDR3 length: 15 amino acids.

This chain connects TRBV5-1 to TRBJ2-5, with D possibly matching TRBD2 (7 bases). The ends were cut back, 1 base at V and 5 bases at J, with 15 bases in the middle. CDR1 and CDR2 from the germline V gene are SGHRS and YFSETQ. The length of the CDR3 is 15 residues. CDR3 in amino acids: CASSLSRGPRETQYF. The CDR3 DNA follows: TGCGCCAGCAGCTTGTCGCGGGGGCCGCGGGAGACCCAGTACTTC.